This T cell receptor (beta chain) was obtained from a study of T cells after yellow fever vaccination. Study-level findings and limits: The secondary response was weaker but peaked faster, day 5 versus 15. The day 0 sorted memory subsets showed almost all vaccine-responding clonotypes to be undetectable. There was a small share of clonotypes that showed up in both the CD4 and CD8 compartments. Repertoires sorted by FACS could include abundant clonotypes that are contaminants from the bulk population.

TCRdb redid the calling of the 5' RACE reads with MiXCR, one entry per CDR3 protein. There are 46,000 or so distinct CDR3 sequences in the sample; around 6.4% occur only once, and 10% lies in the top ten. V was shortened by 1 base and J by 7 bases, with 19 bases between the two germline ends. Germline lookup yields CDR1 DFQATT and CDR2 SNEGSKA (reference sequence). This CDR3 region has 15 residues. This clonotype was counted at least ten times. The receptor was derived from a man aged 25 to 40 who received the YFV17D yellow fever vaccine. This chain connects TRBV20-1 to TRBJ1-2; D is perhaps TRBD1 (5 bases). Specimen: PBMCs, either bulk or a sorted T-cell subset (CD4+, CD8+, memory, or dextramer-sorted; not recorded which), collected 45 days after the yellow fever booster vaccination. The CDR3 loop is CSARGQTRDSSGYTF. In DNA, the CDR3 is TGCAGTGCTAGAGGTCAAACCAGGGACTCAAGTGGCTACACCTTC.